One and the same sample provided the 25 T cell receptor beta chains below, sequenced in a study of kidney transplant recipient with SARS-CoV-2 infection. In TCRdb, the reads were re-called with MiXCR into one record per CDR3 protein. The table includes approximately 240,000 distinct CDR3 sequences, roughly 26% detected once. Sequenced here: a blood sample, sampled at baseline and around day 110 from a kidney transplant recipient. These TCRs come from a young adult male patient who had COVID-19 and was a kidney transplant recipient. Some T cells may trace back to the graft donor.

Comment on this clonotype: A junction end diverges from the germline sequence, so it may reflect a read error. The chain employs TRBV12-3 or TRBV12-4 and TRBJ1-5, with 10 bases matching TRBD1. There are 14 residues in the CDR3. CDR3 bases: TGTGCCAGCAGCCTGGACAGGGGGAATCGGCCCCAGCATTTT. Its protein is CASSLDRGNRPQHF.

About this clonotype itself: A read error may explain this, as a much larger clone is one base away. The final CDR3 position lacks the conserved phenylalanine or tryptophan, pointing to a likely read error. The V call is TRBV5-1, the J call TRBJ2-7; D may be TRBD2 (5 bases). The CDR3 totals 16 residues. The germline V gene encodes CDR1 SGHRS and CDR2 YFSETQ. Trimming shortened V by 1 base and J by 7 bases, and 21 bases separated the two germline ends. CDR3 nucleotide sequence: TGCGCCAGCAGCTTGACTAGGACGGCTATGTTGGGGGAGCAGTACTCC. Translated, it gives CASSLTRTAMLGEQYS.

This clonotype has more than one count but fewer than ten. V is TRBV7-2 and J is TRBJ2-1; D is unclear. The V and J ends lost 0 bases and 3 bases respectively, with 9 bases between them. Germline V lookup: CDR1 SGHTA, CDR2 FQGNSA. This CDR3 is 15 amino acids long. The CDR3 region has the DNA TGTGCCAGCAGCTTAGCGGGCCCCTTCTACAATGAGCAGTTCTTC. It specifies CASSLAGPFYNEQFF.

The table lists this clonotype with many counts. The chain is built from TRBV6-2 or TRBV6-3 and TRBJ1-6; D gene unclear. Trimming removed 7 bases from V and 10 bases from J, with 20 bases in between. The CDR3 covers 15 residues. Per the germline V gene, CDR1 is MNHEY and CDR2 is SVGEGT. The CDR3 is CASINAEGTASPLHF. The CDR3 nucleotides are TGTGCCAGCATCAATGCAGAGGGTACGGCATCACCCCTCCACTTT.

As for this clonotype: This could be a read error, since a much larger clone is one nucleotide away. The gene calls are TRBV2 and TRBJ2-5; no firm D call. CDR3 size: 15 residues. Per germline, CDR1 SNHLY and CDR2 FYNNEI. CDR3 in amino acids: CASSEGGAGQETQCF. DNA for the CDR3: TGTGCCAGCAGTGAGGGCGGAGCCGGGCAAGAGACCCAGTGCTTC.

There are many counts of this clonotype. The chain has TRBV3-2 and TRBJ2-5; the table calls TRBD1, which could not be checked here. TRBV3-2 is shown as a pseudogene. This CDR3 contains 14 residues. As DNA, the CDR3 is TGTGCCAGCAGACCTGTCGGCCGCGCAGAGACCCAGTACTTC. Translated, it gives CASRPVGRAETQYF.

This clonotype was seen many times. The J gene is TRBJ2-2, the V gene TRBV28; 14 bases align to TRBD2. CDR1 is MDHEN, CDR2 SYDVKM, per germline. There are 17 residues in the CDR3. The ends lost 0 bases at V and 8 bases at J; junction bases unmatched: 5. CDR3 nucleotides: TGTGCCAGCAGTTTATGGCGACTAGCGGGAGGGCCGGGGGAGCTGTTTTTT. Amino acids: CASSLWRLAGGPGELFF.

This clonotype has a count of ten or more. This chain joins TRBV19 and TRBJ2-1, with TRBD2 matching over 8 bases. This CDR3 is built from 15 residues. V was pared by 2 bases and J by 8 bases, with 8 bases of the junction left unmatched. CDR1 and CDR2 from the germline V gene are LNHDA and SQIVND (reference sequence). CDR3 amino acids: CASSIQLAEGDEQFF. In nucleotides, the CDR3 is TGTGCCAGTAGTATACAACTAGCGGAAGGGGATGAGCAGTTCTTC.

At least ten counts were recorded for this clonotype. This chain joins TRBV28 and TRBJ1-6; no clear D gene. The CDR3 consists of 11 residues. Germline lookup yields CDR1 MDHEN and CDR2 SYDVKM. V lost 3 bases and J lost 9, with 3 bases in between. The CDR3 DNA sequence: TGTGCCAGCAGTTTTGGTTCACCCCTCCACTTT. This translates into CASSFGSPLHF.

As to this clonotype: This may come from a read error, since a much larger clone is one base off. Without the conserved terminal phenylalanine or tryptophan, this CDR3 likely stems from a read error. V usage is TRBV10-3 and J usage is TRBJ1-1; unclear D gene. Per germline, CDR1 ENHRY and CDR2 SYGVKD. This CDR3 is 16 amino acids long. With 8 bases removed from V and 0 bases from J, the gap between germline ends came to 19 bases. CDR3 sequence (DNA): TGTGCCATCTCATCGGGGTGGGCAGCCTTGAACACTGAAGCTTTCCTT. This codes for CAISSGWAALNTEAFL.

This clonotype was counted a single time. The chain combines TRBV3-1 with TRBJ1-4; no definite D call. This CDR3 contains 18 residues. V lost 5 bases, J lost 4 bases, and 23 bases lay in between. CDR1 LGHDT and CDR2 YNNKEL come from the germline V gene (reference sequence). The CDR3 bases are TGTGCCAGCAGCTTTAATGGTCCCATTTGGGTGCATAATGAAAAACTGTTTTTT. Translation: CASSFNGPIWVHNEKLFF. The entire variable domain, with the rest obtained from reference TRBV3-1 and TRBJ1-4, is as follows: DTAVSQTPKYLVTQMGNDKSIKCEQNLGHDTMYWYKQDSKKFLKIMFSYNNKELIINETVPNRFSPKSPDKAHLNLHINSLELGDSAVYFCASSFNGPIWVHNEKLFFGSGTQLSVL.

Concerning this clonotype: One base away lies a much larger clone, so this may be a sequencing read error. CDR3 residues: CASSEMVGASTDTQYF. As DNA, the CDR3 is TGTGCCAGCAGTGAAATGGTTGGCGCTAGCACAGATACGCAGTATTTT. The chain has TRBV6-1 and TRBJ2-3; D unclear. This CDR3 contains 16 residues. Germline V CDR1 and CDR2: MNHNS, SASEGT. Trimming stripped 2 bases from V and 0 bases from J, with 12 bases between.

This clonotype has a count of ten or more. The V call is TRBV3-1, the J call TRBJ2-2; D gene ambiguous. This CDR3 region has 18 residues. The V end lost 5 bases, the J end lost 5 bases, and 24 bases lay between the germline ends. CDR1 and CDR2 (germline): LGHDT, YNNKEL (reference sequence). CDR3 sequence (DNA): TGTGCCAGCAGCACAACCCGTCCCATTTCAGGCTTGACCGGGGAGCTGTTTTTT. It specifies CASSTTRPISGLTGELFF.

There are many counts of this clonotype. The chain couples TRBV29-1 to TRBJ1-4, with a possible D match to TRBD1 (5 bases). Trimming took off 5 bases at V and 8 bases at J, with 12 bases between the two ends. Germline V CDR1 and CDR2: SQVTM, ANQGSEA. CDR3 length equals 12 residues. CDR3 loop: CSVQDTTEKLFF. The CDR3 DNA sequence: TGCAGCGTTCAGGACACAACCGAAAAACTGTTTTTT.

This clonotype was detected many times. J is TRBJ2-2 and V is TRBV6-5, with 10 positions matching TRBD1. CDR3 length: 18 amino acids. The germline V gene encodes CDR1 MNHEY and CDR2 SVGAGI. With 5 bases clipped from V and 0 bases from J, the junction kept 9 bases outside the gene matches. CDR3 bases: TGTGCCAGCAGTCGAGCCCGGACAGGGGGACCGAACACCGGGGAGCTGTTTTTT. Protein product: CASSRARTGGPNTGELFF.

This sequence joins TRBV19 and TRBJ1-5; 9 nucleotides align to TRBD1. Germline CDR1 and CDR2: LNHDA and SQIVND (reference sequence). This CDR3 has 15 residues. The V segment lost 6 bases and the J segment 4 bases; nucleotides outside the gene matches: 7. The CDR3 here is CASRTDRGSNQPQHF. The CDR3 nucleotides are TGTGCCAGTAGGACCGACAGGGGGTCGAATCAGCCCCAGCATTTT.

This clonotype appeared many times. J is TRBJ2-7 and V is TRBV10-2, with unresolved D. The germline V and J ends were trimmed by 6 bases and 1 base, with 16 bases remaining between them. Germline CDR1 and CDR2: WSHSY and SAAADI. The CDR3 has 15 amino acids. Here the CDR3 reads CASRPSETGSYEQYF. CDR3 bases: TGCGCCAGCAGACCTTCGGAGACGGGTTCCTACGAGCAGTACTTC.

This clonotype was picked up many times. The rearrangement links TRBV27 to TRBJ1-2; possible D gene TRBD1, 5 bases. The CDR3 totals 14 residues. Germline loops: CDR1 MNHEY, CDR2 SMNVEV (reference sequence). The V gene lost 3 bases and the J gene lost 4 bases, with 12 bases spanning the gap. CDR3 DNA: TGTGCCAGCAGTTTGGGAGGGGACGGCTATGGCTACACCTTC. Its translation is CASSLGGDGYGYTF.

This clonotype has at least ten counts. The chain joins TRBV6-6 to TRBJ2-7; 9 bases match TRBD2. Germline trimming cut 5 bases from V and 3 bases from J; bases unmatched to any gene: 8. The CDR3 has 15 residues. Germline assignment: CDR1 MNHNY and CDR2 SVGAGI (reference sequence). The CDR3 region is CASSPQGLAIYEQYF. Written as DNA, the CDR3 is TGTGCCAGCAGTCCCCAGGGACTAGCAATCTACGAGCAGTACTTC.

This clonotype has ten or more counts. The chain is built from TRBV6-8 and TRBJ2-1; maybe TRBD2 (5 bases). Trimming removed 6 bases at V and 6 bases at J, with 9 bases between. Per germline, CDR1 MNHGY and CDR2 SAAAGT. The CDR3 consists of 12 residues. In nucleotides, the CDR3 is TGTGCCAGCAGCCCCAGCGGCAATGAGCAGTTCTTC. It yields the protein CASSPSGNEQFF.

The rearrangement uses TRBV20-1 and TRBJ1-1, with a possible D match to TRBD1 (6 bases). Per germline, CDR1 DFQATT and CDR2 SNEGSKA (reference sequence). The CDR3 is made up of 11 amino acids. Deletions cut 5 bases from V and 7 bases from J, with 11 bases between. The CDR3 DNA is TGCAGTGCTTCCACAGGGAGTGAAGCTTTCTTT. The encoded protein is CSASTGSEAFF.

This clonotype was seen at least ten times. This rearrangement joins TRBV28 to TRBJ2-7, with D unresolved. V was pared by 3 bases and J by 1 base, with 16 bases between. The CDR3 is 16 residues long. Germline assignment: CDR1 MDHEN and CDR2 SYDVKM. DNA of the CDR3: TGTGCCAGCAGTTTCTCTTATCAGACTCCATCCTACGAGCAGTACTTC. Its protein is CASSFSYQTPSYEQYF.

As concerns this clonotype: A read error may explain this, as a much larger clone is one base away. The rearrangement uses TRBV10-3 and TRBJ1-1; maybe TRBD1 (6 bases). The V gene lost 2 bases and the J gene lost 4 bases, with 17 bases spanning the gap. CDR3 size: 16 residues. Germline V gene sequence: CDR1 ENHRY, CDR2 SYGVKD. For the CDR3, the DNA is TGTGCCATCAGTGAGGGGGGGGCTGTAAGGAGCACTGAAGCTTTCTTT. Its protein is CAISEGGAVRSTEAFF.

This clonotype was recorded many times. The chain recombines TRBV29-1 with TRBJ2-2, with 9 positions matching TRBD2. J lost 5 bases, V lost 3 bases, and 1 base had no gene match. The CDR3 runs to 13 residues. Germline V gives CDR1 SQVTM, CDR2 ANQGSEA. In DNA form, the CDR3 reads TGCAGCGTTGACCTAGCGGGAACCGGGGAGCTGTTTTTT. Translation gives CSVDLAGTGELFF.

DNA of the CDR3: TGTGCCAGCAGCTTGAGAAGCGGGAGAACAGATACGCAGTATTTT. As protein: CASSLRSGRTDTQYF. V gene TRBV5-6 combines with J gene TRBJ2-3, with 8 positions matching TRBD2. The CDR3 length is 15 residues. V lost 1 base, J lost 3 bases, and 4 bases stayed unmatched. Germline V gives CDR1 SGHDT, CDR2 YYEEEE.